This T cell receptor beta chain comes out of a study of T cells in Graves' hyperthyroidism and ophthalmopathy. The study, taken as a whole, reports: Most thyroid-expanded clonotypes above 0.001 were also found in blood.

This clonotype occurred many times. Its antigen is still unknown. Duration under 3 months, a NOSPECS grade of at least 4, and a Clinical Activity Score of at least 3 characterized the ophthalmopathy patients. Patients showing uncontrolled infection, other autoimmune disease, pregnancy or lactation were ineligible. CDR3 size: 13 residues. The germline gives CDR1 DFQATT, CDR2 SNEGSKA (reference sequence). Trimming removed 0 bases from V and 6 bases from J; junction bases left unmatched: 1. Researchers amplified the TCR beta CDR3 regions from RNA transcripts. The HTBI primer set was used in a first-round RT-PCR of the TCR CDR3. Via MiXCR, TCRdb re-called the multiplex PCR reads, giving one row per CDR3 protein. The data hold fewer than 500,000 distinct CDR3 sequences, with roughly 15% observed a single time.

The sample consisted of blood. The receptor was derived from a woman aged 25-40 years with Graves' ophthalmopathy. The genes are TRBV20-1 and TRBJ1-5; 8 bases map to TRBD1. CDR3 DNA: TGCAGTGCTAGAGAACAGGGGGGTCAGCCCCAGCATTTT. Protein: CSAREQGGQPQHF.